A single sample is the source of the 28 T cell receptor beta chains below, sequenced in a study of T cell repertoires in cytomegalovirus infection (dated by TCRdb to about 2019). The antigens for these receptors are not known. The data were produced on an Illumina HiSeq 1500. TCRdb trimmed the raw reads at Q25, called clones with MiXCR and kept productive beta chains. Rows are unified per CDR3 protein, each entry keeping the most common DNA and genes. For this sample the table gives about 920,000 distinct CDR3 sequences, of which about a third were detected only once. The ten largest account for around an eighth of the sample. According to the study, the label for this sample's treatment or condition signals: in vitro stimulation with specific CMV peptide epitopes to enrich CMV-specific T cells. Sequenced material: cultured CD8+ T cells from PBMCs, taken from culture after CMV antigen stimulation. These receptors all come from a human donor in good health (CMV status not recorded). Some clones in this sample may be carry-over from other donors' samples.

The CDR3 reads CASSFRKFEQYF. CDR3 coding DNA: TGTGCCAGCAGCTTCCGAAAATTCGAGCAGTACTTC. The V call is TRBV14, the J call TRBJ2-7; D is unresolved. V lost 5 bases and J 6 bases, leaving 11 bases between the germline ends. This CDR3 is built from 12 residues. CDR1 and CDR2 (germline): SGHDN, FVKESK.

The rearrangement uses TRBV20-1 and TRBJ1-1; D remains unclear. CDR3 length equals 14 residues. The V gene's germline CDR1 is DFQATT and CDR2 SNEGSKA (reference sequence). V lost 2 bases to trimming and J lost 1 base, with 11 bases between them. CDR3 loop: CSARSAEKNTEAFF. DNA for the CDR3: TGCAGTGCTAGATCGGCGGAGAAGAACACTGAAGCTTTCTTT.

This clonotype showed up just a few times. V gene TRBV10-3 combines with J gene TRBJ1-2; TRBD1 might be the D (6 bases). The V gene lost 10 bases and the J gene lost 6 bases, with 27 bases spanning the gap. Germline V CDR1 and CDR2: ENHRY, SYGVKD. This CDR3 region has 16 residues. The DNA for the CDR3 is TGTGCCACCCGGGGGGCTATCCGGGCGGGTATGGATGGCTACACCTTC. Translating gives CATRGAIRAGMDGYTF.

This clonotype was found many times. The chain employs TRBV9 and TRBJ1-6; D unresolved. Deletions cut 7 bases from V and 10 bases from J, with 3 bases between. This CDR3 is 9 amino acids long. Per the germline V gene, CDR1 is SGDLS and CDR2 is YYNGEE. The CDR3: CASGSPLHF. CDR3 DNA sequence: TGTGCCAGCGGGTCACCCCTCCACTTT.

This clonotype occurred many times. The chain carries TRBV27 and TRBJ2-7; D possibly corresponds to TRBD2 (5 bases). Trimming took off 6 bases at V and 6 bases at J, with 15 bases between the two ends. The CDR3 contains 13 residues. Germline V CDR1 and CDR2: MNHEY, SMNVEV (reference sequence). CDR3 DNA: TGTGCCAGCAGCTTAAGTTCGGGGAGCGAGCAGTACGTC. The encoded protein is CASSLSSGSEQYV.

The count of this clonotype is one. This sequence joins TRBV6-6 and TRBJ1-1; possibly TRBD1 for D (6 bases). Germline CDR1 is MNHNY and CDR2 is SVGAGI (reference sequence). CDR3 length: 16 amino acids. Between the trimmed V and J ends, which lost 4 bases and 1 base, there was a span of 16 bases. The CDR3 nucleotides are TGTGCCAGCAGTTCCTCCTCGGACAGACCGAACACTGAAGCTTTCTTT. Encoded protein: CASSSSSDRPNTEAFF.

Many counts were recorded for this clonotype. This chain joins TRBV9 and TRBJ2-5; 10 nucleotides agree with TRBD2. V was pared by 0 bases and J by 1 base, with 6 bases of the junction left unmatched. The CDR3 loop spans 17 amino acids. Germline V gene lookup returns CDR1 SGDLS and CDR2 YYNGEE. The CDR3 region has the DNA TGTGCCAGCAGCGTAGGCGGTCTAGCGGGGGTCCAAGAGACCCAGTACTTC. Translating gives CASSVGGLAGVQETQYF.

The genes are TRBV6-2 or TRBV6-3 and TRBJ2-4, with D uncertain. V lost 4 bases to trimming and J lost 0 bases, with 19 bases between them. This CDR3 has 18 amino acids. CDR1 and CDR2 (germline): MNHEY, SVGEGT. The DNA of the CDR3 is TGTGCCAGCAGTTCCCTCCGGTGGGCAGCGCTAGCCAAAAACATTCAGTACTTC. It is translated as CASSSLRWAALAKNIQYF.

The chain joins TRBV5-5 to TRBJ2-5; D unclear. V was trimmed by 7 bases and J by 5 bases, leaving 9 bases between them. CDR3 length: 11 amino acids. Germline CDR1 SGHKS, CDR2 YYEKEE (reference sequence). The CDR3 loop reads CASGEVETQYF. The CDR3 DNA reads TGTGCCAGCGGAGAAGTCGAGACCCAGTACTTC.

This clonotype was observed a handful of times. The chain employs TRBV14 and TRBJ2-3; D is ambiguous. This CDR3 comprises 13 residues. The germline CDR1 and CDR2 sequences are SGHDN and FVKESK. V dropped 0 bases and J dropped 7 bases, with 8 bases sitting between them. This chain's CDR3 is CASSQDPDYTQYF. The CDR3 DNA reads as TGTGCCAGCAGCCAAGATCCGGATTATACGCAGTATTTT.

In regard to this clonotype: Possible read error: a much larger clone is one base away. Here the CDR3 DNA reads TGTGCCAGCAGCTTATCGGGACTCACTCCGCCCCAGCATTTT. As protein: CASSLSGLTPPQHF. The rearrangement joins TRBV7-2 to TRBJ1-5; D possibly corresponds to TRBD1 (5 bases). Per germline, CDR1 SGHTA and CDR2 FQGNSA. This CDR3 spans 14 amino acids. Trimming shortened V by 2 bases and J by 9 bases, and 14 bases separated the two germline ends.

This clonotype was detected only a few times. The CDR3 DNA follows: TGTGCCAGCAGCCGCATTACAGGGCCCTCTGGAAACACCATATATTTT. Residues: CASSRITGPSGNTIYF. This sequence joins TRBV7-9 and TRBJ1-3; possible D gene TRBD1, 6 bases. Germline V gives CDR1 SEHNR, CDR2 FQNEAQ (reference sequence). Deletions cut 5 bases from V and 0 bases from J, with 14 bases between. The CDR3 covers 16 residues. The full variable domain, with the rest looked up from reference TRBV7-9 and TRBJ1-3, is DTGVSQNPRHKITKRGQNVTFRCDPISEHNRLYWYRQTLGQGPEFLTYFQNEAQLEKSRLLSDRFSAERPKGSFSTLEIQRTEQGDSAMYLCASSRITGPSGNTIYFGEGSWLTVV.

The chain couples TRBV6-2 or TRBV6-3 to TRBJ2-5, with 7 bases aligning to TRBD1. The CDR3 extends over 15 amino acids. The V segment lost 4 bases and the J segment 5 bases; nucleotides outside the gene matches: 10. Germline-derived CDR1 and CDR2 are MNHEY and SVGEGT. CDR3 bases: TGTGCCAGCAGTTCCGGTGACAGGGATCTTGAGACCCAGTACTTC. Amino acids: CASSSGDRDLETQYF.

The chain employs TRBV13 and TRBJ2-5; D is uncertain. This CDR3 contains 13 residues. CDR1 is PRHDT and CDR2 is FYEKMQ in the germline V gene (reference sequence). The V end lost 5 bases, the J end lost 1 base, and 8 bases lay between the germline ends. The CDR3 DNA reads as TGTGCCAGCAGCCCCGCGGTCCAAGAGACCCAGTACTTC. Its translation: CASSPAVQETQYF.

CDR3 coding DNA: TGTGCCACCAGCACAGGGGGGGCCGAAGAGACCCAGTACTTC. This translates into CATSTGGAEETQYF. This chain links TRBV15 with TRBJ2-5; D might be TRBD1 or TRBD2, each matching 7 bases. Trimming shortened V by 4 bases and J by 3 bases, and 12 bases separated the two germline ends. The CDR3 is 14 residues long. The germline V gene has CDR1 LNHNV and CDR2 YYDKDF (reference sequence).

Notes on this clonotype: Possible read error: a much larger clone is one base away. The rearrangement links TRBV7-2 to TRBJ2-5, with 9 bases fitting TRBD1. The CDR3 totals 15 residues. The germline V gene has CDR1 SGHTA and CDR2 FQGNSA. In DNA, the CDR3 is TGTGCCGGCAGCTCCCACAGGGGGCCGCTAGAGACCCAGTACTTC. It is translated as CAGSSHRGPLETQYF.

This clonotype was observed a handful of times. V is TRBV19 and J is TRBJ1-4; no firm D call. Germline V gives CDR1 LNHDA, CDR2 SQIVND (reference sequence). V lost 5 bases, J lost 7 bases, and 20 bases lay in between. The CDR3 extends over 16 amino acids. The CDR3 bases are TGTGCCAGTAGTCCCCGCGAGGTTGGGATTTTTGAAAAACTGTTTTTT. It codes for CASSPREVGIFEKLFF.

A few counts support this clonotype. V usage is TRBV2 and J usage is TRBJ2-3; 11 bases align to TRBD1. The CDR3 sequence is 16 residues long. V trimming: 7 bases; J trimming: 2 bases; junction bases outside the gene matches: 8. Germline CDR1 is SNHLY and CDR2 is FYNNEI. DNA of the CDR3: TGTGCCAGCACATTCCGGGACAGGGGGGTCACAGATACGCAGTATTTT. Protein sequence: CASTFRDRGVTDTQYF.

V and J are TRBV18 and TRBJ2-1; 7 bases agree with TRBD2. The CDR3 is 17 residues long. V dropped 0 bases and J dropped 2; count of bases not matched to a gene: 7. The germline V gene has CDR1 KGHSH and CDR2 LQKENI. The CDR3 coding sequence is TGTGCCAGCTCACCACCGAAAAGCGGGGATCCCTACAATGAGCAGTTCTTC. Amino acid sequence: CASSPPKSGDPYNEQFF. Full variable domain (outside the CDR3, taken from reference TRBV18 and TRBJ2-1): NAGVMQNPRHLVRRRGQEARLRCSPMKGHSHVYWYRQLPEEGLKFMVYLQKENIIDESGMPKERFSAEFPKEGPSILRIQQVVRGDSAAYFCASSPPKSGDPYNEQFFGPGTRLTVL.

This clonotype was seen many times. This chain links TRBV7-6 with TRBJ2-5; a weak D match, TRBD1 (6 bases). Germline values: CDR1 SGHVS, CDR2 FNYEAQ. Trimming took 1 base from V and 0 from J, leaving 18 bases between them. The CDR3 contains 18 residues. The DNA of the CDR3 is TGTGCCAGCAGCTTAGTGTCTCTTATGGGGGCGTACCAAGAGACCCAGTACTTC. Residues: CASSLVSLMGAYQETQYF.

A few counts support this clonotype. The chain combines TRBV7-9 with TRBJ2-7, with D perhaps matching TRBD2 (5 bases). V was cut by 4 bases and J by 6 bases, with 22 bases left in between. The CDR3 runs to 16 residues. CDR1 SEHNR and CDR2 FQNEAQ come from the germline V gene (reference sequence). The DNA of the CDR3 is TGTGCCAGCAGCTCCGGACTGGGCACCACTCCTAGCGAGCAGTACTTC. Protein sequence: CASSSGLGTTPSEQYF.

This clonotype was recorded at least ten times. The rearrangement links TRBV27 to TRBJ1-5; no clear D gene. The germline gives CDR1 MNHEY, CDR2 SMNVEV (reference sequence). This CDR3 has 13 residues. The ends were cut back, 2 bases at V and 3 bases at J, with 5 bases in the middle. The CDR3 reads CASSLNTNQPQHF. The CDR3 nucleotides are TGTGCCAGCAGTTTAAACACCAATCAGCCCCAGCATTTT.

There are a few counts of this clonotype. The chain joins TRBV7-9 to TRBJ2-2; D is perhaps TRBD2 (5 bases). With 7 bases removed from V and 3 bases from J, the gap between germline ends came to 18 bases. Germline-derived CDR1 and CDR2 are SEHNR and FQNEAQ (reference sequence). The CDR3 sequence is 16 residues long. CDR3 bases: TGTGCCAGCACGTTATCCCGGGAAAAATACACCGGGGAGCTGTTTTTT. Protein product: CASTLSREKYTGELFF.

This clonotype was observed a handful of times. The CDR3 DNA follows: TGTGCCAGCAGTGAAATGTTGGTGTTGCGCACCGGGGAGCTGTTTTTT. Translating it yields CASSEMLVLRTGELFF. The chain joins TRBV6-1 to TRBJ2-2; D not resolved. V lost 2 bases to trimming and J lost 4 bases, with 14 bases between them. Looked up from germline, CDR1 is MNHNS and CDR2 is SASEGT. The CDR3 has 16 residues.

This clonotype was counted ten times or more. The chain couples TRBV7-9 to TRBJ2-1, with D possibly matching TRBD2 (6 bases). CDR3 length: 15 residues. Germline V gene lookup returns CDR1 SEHNR and CDR2 FQNEAQ (reference sequence). V lost 1 base and J 4 bases, leaving 11 bases between the germline ends. For the CDR3, the DNA is TGTGCCAGCAGCTTAGGACGCGGGGTATACAATGAGCAGTTCTTC. This translates into CASSLGRGVYNEQFF.

The rearrangement uses TRBV6-5 and TRBJ2-2; D unresolved. The CDR3 spans 15 residues. Trimming cost V 0 bases and J 0 bases, with 5 bases left between them. CDR1 and CDR2 (germline): MNHEY, SVGAGI. The CDR3 loop reads CASSYSVTNTGELFF. The CDR3 region has the DNA TGTGCCAGCAGTTACTCAGTGACGAACACCGGGGAGCTGTTTTTT.

This clonotype was detected a few times. The rearrangement links TRBV5-6 to TRBJ2-3, with D perhaps TRBD2 (5 bases). Trimming took 5 bases from V and 4 from J, leaving 20 bases between them. CDR1 and CDR2 from the germline V gene are SGHDT and YYEEEE. This CDR3 comprises 16 residues. The DNA of the CDR3 is TGTGCCAGCAGACATGACCTAGCCGGGTTTTCAGATACGCAGTATTTT. This translates into CASRHDLAGFSDTQYF.

The genes are TRBV25-1 and TRBJ1-6; D is perhaps TRBD1 (6 bases). This CDR3 has 13 residues. Germline CDR1 reads MGHDK; CDR2 reads SYGVNS. The ends were cut back, 0 bases at V and 13 bases at J, with 10 bases in the middle. CDR3 sequence: CASSEYSGVPLHF. In DNA form, the CDR3 reads TGTGCCAGCAGTGAATATTCAGGGGTGCCCCTCCACTTT.